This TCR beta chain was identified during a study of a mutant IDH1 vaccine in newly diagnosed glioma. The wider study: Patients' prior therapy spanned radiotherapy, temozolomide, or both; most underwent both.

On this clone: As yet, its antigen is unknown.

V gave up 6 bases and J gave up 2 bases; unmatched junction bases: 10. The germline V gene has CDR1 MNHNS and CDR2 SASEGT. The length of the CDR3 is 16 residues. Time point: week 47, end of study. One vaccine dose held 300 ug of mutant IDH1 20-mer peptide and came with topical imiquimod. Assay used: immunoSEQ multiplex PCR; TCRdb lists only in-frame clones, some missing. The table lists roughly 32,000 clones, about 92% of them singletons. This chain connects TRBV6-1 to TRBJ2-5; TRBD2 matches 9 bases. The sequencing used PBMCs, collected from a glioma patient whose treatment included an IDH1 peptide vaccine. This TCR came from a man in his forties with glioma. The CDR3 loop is CASREMPTSGQETQYF. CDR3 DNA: TGTGCCAGCAGAGAAATGCCGACTAGCGGACAAGAGACCCAGTACTTC.